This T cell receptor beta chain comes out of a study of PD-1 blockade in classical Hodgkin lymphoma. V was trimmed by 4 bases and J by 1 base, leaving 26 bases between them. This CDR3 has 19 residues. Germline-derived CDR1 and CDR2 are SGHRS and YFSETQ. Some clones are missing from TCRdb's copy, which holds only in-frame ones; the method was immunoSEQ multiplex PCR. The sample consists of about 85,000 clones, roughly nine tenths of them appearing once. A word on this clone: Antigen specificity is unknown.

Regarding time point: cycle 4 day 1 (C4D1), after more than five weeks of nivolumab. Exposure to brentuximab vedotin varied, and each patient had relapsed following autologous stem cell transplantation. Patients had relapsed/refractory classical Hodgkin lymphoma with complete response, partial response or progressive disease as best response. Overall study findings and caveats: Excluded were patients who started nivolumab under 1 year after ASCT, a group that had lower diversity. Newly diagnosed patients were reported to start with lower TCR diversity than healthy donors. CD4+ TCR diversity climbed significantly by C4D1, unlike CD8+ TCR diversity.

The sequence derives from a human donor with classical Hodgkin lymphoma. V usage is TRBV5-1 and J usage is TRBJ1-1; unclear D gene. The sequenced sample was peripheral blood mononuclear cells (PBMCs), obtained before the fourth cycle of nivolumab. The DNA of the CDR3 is TGCGCCAGCAGCGTCGCGACTCCAAGGACCCTAAGAGGGAACACTGAAGCTTTCTTT. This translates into CASSVATPRTLRGNTEAFF.